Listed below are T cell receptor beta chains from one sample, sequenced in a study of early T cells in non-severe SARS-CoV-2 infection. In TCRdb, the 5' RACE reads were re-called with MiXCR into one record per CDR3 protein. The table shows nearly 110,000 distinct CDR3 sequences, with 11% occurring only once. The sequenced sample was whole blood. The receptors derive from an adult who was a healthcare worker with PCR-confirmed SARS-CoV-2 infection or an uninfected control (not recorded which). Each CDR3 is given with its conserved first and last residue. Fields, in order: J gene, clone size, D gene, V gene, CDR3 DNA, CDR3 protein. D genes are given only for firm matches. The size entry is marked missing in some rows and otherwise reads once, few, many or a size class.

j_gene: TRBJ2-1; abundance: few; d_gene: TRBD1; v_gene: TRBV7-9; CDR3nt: TGTGCCAGCAGCCAGCAGGGAAGGGGGCGCTTCAATGAGCAGTTCTTC; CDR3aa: CASSQQGRGRFNEQFF
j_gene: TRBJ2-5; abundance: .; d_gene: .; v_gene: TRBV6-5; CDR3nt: TGTGCCAGCAGTTACCGGGGAGAGACCCAGTACTTC; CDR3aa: CASSYRGETQYF
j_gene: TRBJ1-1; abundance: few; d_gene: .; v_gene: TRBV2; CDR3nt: TGTGCCAGCAGTGCTCCGGGACGGGGGAACACTGAAGCTTTCTTT; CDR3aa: CASSAPGRGNTEAFF
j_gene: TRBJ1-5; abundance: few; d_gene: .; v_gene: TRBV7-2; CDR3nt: TGTGCCAGCAGCTTAGAACAGGAAGGGCCCCAGCATTTT; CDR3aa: CASSLEQEGPQHF
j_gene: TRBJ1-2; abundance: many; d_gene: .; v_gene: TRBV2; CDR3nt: TGTGCCAGCAGTCAGTTATATGGCTACACCTTC; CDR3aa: CASSQLYGYTF
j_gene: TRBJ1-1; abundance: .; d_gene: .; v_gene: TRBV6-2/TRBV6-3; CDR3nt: TGTGCCAGCAGCTCCCGGGGGCTAACATTGGGCTACACTGAAGCTTTCTTT; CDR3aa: CASSSRGLTLGYTEAFF
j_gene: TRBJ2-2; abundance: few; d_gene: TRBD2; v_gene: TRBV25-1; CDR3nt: TGTGCCAGCAGTGAGCAGCGGGACCCGAACAAAGGGGAGCTGTTTTTT; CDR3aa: CASSEQRDPNKGELFF
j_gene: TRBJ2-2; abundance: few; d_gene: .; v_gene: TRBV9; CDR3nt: TGTGCCAGCAGCGCCTGGGACTCCACCGGGGAGCTGTTTTTT; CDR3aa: CASSAWDSTGELFF
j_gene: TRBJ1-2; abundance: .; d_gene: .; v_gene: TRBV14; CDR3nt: TGTGCCAGCAGCCATTCGCCAGGGACCTATGGCTACACCTTC; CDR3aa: CASSHSPGTYGYTF
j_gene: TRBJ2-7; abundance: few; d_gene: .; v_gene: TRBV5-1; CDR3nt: TGCGCCAGCAGCTTCCGGCAGGGATACTACGAGCAGTACTTC; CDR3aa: CASSFRQGYYEQYF
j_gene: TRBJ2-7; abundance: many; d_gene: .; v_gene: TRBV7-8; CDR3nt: TGTGCCAGCAGCTTAGGGGGAGAGGGGAACGAGCAGTACTTC; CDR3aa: CASSLGGEGNEQYF
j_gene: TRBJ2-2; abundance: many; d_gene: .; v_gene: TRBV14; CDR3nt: TGTGCCAGCAGCCCCCGTGGGCCCGGGGAGCTGTTTTTT; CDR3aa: CASSPRGPGELFF
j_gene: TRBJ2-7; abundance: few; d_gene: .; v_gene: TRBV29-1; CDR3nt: TGCAGCGCCCTACTCAACCCGACTACCTACGAGCAGTACTTC; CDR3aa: CSALLNPTTYEQYF
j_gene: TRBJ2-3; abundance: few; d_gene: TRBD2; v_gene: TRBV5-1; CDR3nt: TGCGCCAGCAGCGGGGGACTAGCTGGTGCAGATACGCAGTATTTT; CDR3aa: CASSGGLAGADTQYF
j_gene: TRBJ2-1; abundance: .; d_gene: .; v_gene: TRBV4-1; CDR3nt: TGCGCCAGCAGCCAAGTTCTCGCTACTAAGGAGCAGTTCTTC; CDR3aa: CASSQVLATKEQFF
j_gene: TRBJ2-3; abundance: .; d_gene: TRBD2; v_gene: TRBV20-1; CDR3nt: TGCAGTGCTCCACTAGCGGGAAGGACAGATACGCAGTATTTT; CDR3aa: CSAPLAGRTDTQYF
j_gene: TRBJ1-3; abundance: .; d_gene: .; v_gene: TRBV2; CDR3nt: TGTGCCAGCAGCGATCTCTCTGGAAACACCAAATATTTT; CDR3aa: CASSDLSGNTKYF
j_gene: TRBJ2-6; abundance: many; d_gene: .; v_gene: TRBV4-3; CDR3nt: TGCGCCAGCAGCCAAGAGTTGGCTAACAACGTCCTGACTTTC; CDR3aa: CASSQELANNVLTF
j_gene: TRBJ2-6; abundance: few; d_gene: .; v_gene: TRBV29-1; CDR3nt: TGCAGCGTTCAGGGAGGCCCTGGGGCCAACGTCCTGACTTTC; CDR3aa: CSVQGGPGANVLTF
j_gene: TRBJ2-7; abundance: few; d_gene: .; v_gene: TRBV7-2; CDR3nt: TGTGCCAGCTCCGCTCGCCTGAGCTCCTACGAGCAGTACTTC; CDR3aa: CASSARLSSYEQYF
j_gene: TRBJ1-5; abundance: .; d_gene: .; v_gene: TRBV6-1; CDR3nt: TGTGCCAGCAGTGAACAGAATCAGCCCCAGCATTTT; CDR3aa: CASSEQNQPQHF
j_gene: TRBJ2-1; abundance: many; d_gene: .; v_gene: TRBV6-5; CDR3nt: TGTGCCAGTCGGCCGTACGAACTAGGCCACAATGAGCAGTTCTTC; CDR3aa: CASRPYELGHNEQFF
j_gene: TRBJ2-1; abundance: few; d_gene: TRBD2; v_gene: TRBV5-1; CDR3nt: TGCGCCAGCAGCTTGAGCGGGACCAATGAGCAGTTCTTC; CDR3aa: CASSLSGTNEQFF
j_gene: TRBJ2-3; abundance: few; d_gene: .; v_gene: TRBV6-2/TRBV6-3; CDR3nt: TGTGCCAGCGGCGCCCGGATCGACACAGATACGCAGTATTTT; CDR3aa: CASGARIDTDTQYF
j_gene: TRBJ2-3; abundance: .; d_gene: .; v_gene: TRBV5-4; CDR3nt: TGTGCCAGCAGCTTGGGATTAAGCGGGAGCACAGATACGCAGTATTTT; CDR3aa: CASSLGLSGSTDTQYF
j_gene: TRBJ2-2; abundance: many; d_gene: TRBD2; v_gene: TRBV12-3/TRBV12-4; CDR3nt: TGTGCCAGTAGTCGGGGGACTAGCGGGATCGCGAACACCGGGGAGCTGTTTTTT; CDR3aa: CASSRGTSGIANTGELFF
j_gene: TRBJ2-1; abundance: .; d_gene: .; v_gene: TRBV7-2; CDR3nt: TGTGCCAGCAGCTCGCCGGGGGTAAGGGAGCAGTTCTTC; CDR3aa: CASSSPGVREQFF
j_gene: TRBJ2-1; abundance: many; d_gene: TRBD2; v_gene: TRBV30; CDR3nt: TGTGCCTGGAGTCGAGTAGCGGGAGTAAACAATGAGCAGTTCTTC; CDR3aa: CAWSRVAGVNNEQFF
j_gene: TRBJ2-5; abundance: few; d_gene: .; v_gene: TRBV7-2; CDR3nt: TGTGCCAGCAGCTTAGCTAGCCCCCGCGGAGAGACCCAGTACTTC; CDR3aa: CASSLASPRGETQYF
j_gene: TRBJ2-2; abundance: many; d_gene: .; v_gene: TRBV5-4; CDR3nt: TGTGCCAGCAGCCCCCTGGACACCGGGGAGCTGTTTTTT; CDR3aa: CASSPLDTGELFF
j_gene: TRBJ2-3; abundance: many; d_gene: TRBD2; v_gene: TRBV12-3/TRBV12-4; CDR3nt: TGTGCCAGCAGGGCTAGCGGGAGCCCTAGCACAGATACGCAGTATTTT; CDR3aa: CASRASGSPSTDTQYF
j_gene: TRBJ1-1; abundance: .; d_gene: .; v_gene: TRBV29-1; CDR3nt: TGCAGCATAACAGGGTTGACTGAAGCTTTCTTT; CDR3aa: CSITGLTEAFF
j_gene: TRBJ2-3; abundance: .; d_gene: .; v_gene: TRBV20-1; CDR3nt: TGCAGTGCTAGAGTTGCGACTAGCACAGATACGCAGTATTTT; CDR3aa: CSARVATSTDTQYF
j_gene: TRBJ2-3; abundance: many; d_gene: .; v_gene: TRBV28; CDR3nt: TGTGCCAGCAGGCTCCGCGATCTAGTCAGAGATACGCAGTATTTT; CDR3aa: CASRLRDLVRDTQYF
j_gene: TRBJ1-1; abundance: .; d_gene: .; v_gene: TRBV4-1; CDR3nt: TGCGCCAGCAGCCAAGTGGAGAGTTCGCCCGAAGCTTTCTTT; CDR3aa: CASSQVESSPEAFF
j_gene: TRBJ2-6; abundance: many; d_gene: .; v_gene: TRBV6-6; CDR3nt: TGTGCCAGCCGACCTGGGGGGGCGCCTGGGGCCAACGTCCTGACTTTC; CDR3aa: CASRPGGAPGANVLTF
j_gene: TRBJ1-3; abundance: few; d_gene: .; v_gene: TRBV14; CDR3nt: TGTGCCAGCAGCCAAGAACCCGGATCAAACACCATATATTTT; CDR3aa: CASSQEPGSNTIYF
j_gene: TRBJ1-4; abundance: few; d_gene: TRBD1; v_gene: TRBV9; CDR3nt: TGTGCCAGCAGCCCTCGACAGGGGGCGGCTGAAAAACTGTTTTTT; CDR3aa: CASSPRQGAAEKLFF
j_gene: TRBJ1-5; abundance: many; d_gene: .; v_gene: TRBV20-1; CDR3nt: TGCAGTGCTAGGGAACAGCGGAATCAGCCCCAGCATTTT; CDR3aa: CSAREQRNQPQHF
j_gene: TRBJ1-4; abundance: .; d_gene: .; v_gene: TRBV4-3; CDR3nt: TGCGCCAGCAGCCAAGCGGGGGAAACTAATGAAAAACTGTTTTTT; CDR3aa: CASSQAGETNEKLFF
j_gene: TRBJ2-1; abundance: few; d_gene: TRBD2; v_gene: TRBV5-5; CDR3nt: TGTGCCAGCAGTACCACTAGCGGGAGGATCGATGAGCAGTTCTTC; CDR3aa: CASSTTSGRIDEQFF
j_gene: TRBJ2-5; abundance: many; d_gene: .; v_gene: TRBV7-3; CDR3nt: TGTGCCAGCAGCTTTAGCGGACAAGAGACCCAGTACTTC; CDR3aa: CASSFSGQETQYF
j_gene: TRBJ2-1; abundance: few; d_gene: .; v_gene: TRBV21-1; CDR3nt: TGTGCCAGCAGCAAGGATAATGAGCAGTTCTTC; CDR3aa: CASSKDNEQFF
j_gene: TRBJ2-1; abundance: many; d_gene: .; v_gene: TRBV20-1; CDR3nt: TGCAGTGCTAAAGGAGTCTACAATGAGCAGTTCTTC; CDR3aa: CSAKGVYNEQFF
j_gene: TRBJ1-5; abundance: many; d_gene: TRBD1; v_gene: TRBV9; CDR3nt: TGTGCCAGCAGCGTAGGGGGACAGGGGGATCAGCCCCAGCATTTT; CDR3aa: CASSVGGQGDQPQHF
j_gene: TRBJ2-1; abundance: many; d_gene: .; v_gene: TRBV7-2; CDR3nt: TGTGCCAGCAGCTTAGTGGGAGGGGGCTACAATGAGCAGTTCTTC; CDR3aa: CASSLVGGGYNEQFF
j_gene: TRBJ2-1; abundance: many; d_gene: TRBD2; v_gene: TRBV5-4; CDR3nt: TGTGCCAGCAGCTTGGGAGGGACTAGCGGACTCAATGAGCAGTTCTTC; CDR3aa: CASSLGGTSGLNEQFF
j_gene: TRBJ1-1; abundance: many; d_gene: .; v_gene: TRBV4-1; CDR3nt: TGCGCCAGCAGCCCCGTGGGGCAGGCCCCTGAAGCTTTCTTT; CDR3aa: CASSPVGQAPEAFF
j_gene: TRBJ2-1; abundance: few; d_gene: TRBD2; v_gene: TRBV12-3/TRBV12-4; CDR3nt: TGTGCCAGCAGTACCGGGGGGGGGCATGAGCAGTTCTTC; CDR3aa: CASSTGGGHEQFF
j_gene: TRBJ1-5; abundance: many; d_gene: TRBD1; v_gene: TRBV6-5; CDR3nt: TGTGCCAGCTCCTATGGGGGACAGGGTCAGCCCCAGCATTTT; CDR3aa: CASSYGGQGQPQHF
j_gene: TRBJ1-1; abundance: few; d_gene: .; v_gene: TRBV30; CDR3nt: TGTGCCTGGAGTTGGGACAAGAACACTGAAGCTTTCTTT; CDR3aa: CAWSWDKNTEAFF